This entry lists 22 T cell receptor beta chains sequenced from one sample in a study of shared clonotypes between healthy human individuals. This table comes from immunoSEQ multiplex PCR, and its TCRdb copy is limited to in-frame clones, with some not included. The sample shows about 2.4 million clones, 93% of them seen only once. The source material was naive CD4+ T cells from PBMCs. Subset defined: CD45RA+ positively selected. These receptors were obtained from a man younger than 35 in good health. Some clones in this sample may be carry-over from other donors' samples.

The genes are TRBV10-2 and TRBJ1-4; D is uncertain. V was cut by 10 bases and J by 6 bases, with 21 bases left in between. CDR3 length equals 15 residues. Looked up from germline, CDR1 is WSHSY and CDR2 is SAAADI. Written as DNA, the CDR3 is TGCGCCATCAGACTAACGACATCCCTATATGAAAAACTGTTTTTT. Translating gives CAIRLTTSLYEKLFF.

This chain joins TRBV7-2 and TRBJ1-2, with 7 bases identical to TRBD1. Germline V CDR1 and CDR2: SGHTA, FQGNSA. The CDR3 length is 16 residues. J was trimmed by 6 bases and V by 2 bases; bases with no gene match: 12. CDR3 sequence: CASSLNRQGGLDGYTF. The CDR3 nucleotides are TGTGCCAGCAGCTTAAATCGACAGGGAGGGTTGGATGGCTACACCTTC.

The CDR3 DNA reads as TGTGCCAGCACCCCCGGAGACAGCTACTATGGCTACACCTTC. Translating it yields CASTPGDSYYGYTF. The V call is TRBV6-1, the J call TRBJ1-2; tentative D call: TRBD1 (5 bases). This CDR3 region has 14 residues. V was pared by 7 bases and J by 3 bases, with 15 bases between. Germline values: CDR1 MNHNS, CDR2 SASEGT.

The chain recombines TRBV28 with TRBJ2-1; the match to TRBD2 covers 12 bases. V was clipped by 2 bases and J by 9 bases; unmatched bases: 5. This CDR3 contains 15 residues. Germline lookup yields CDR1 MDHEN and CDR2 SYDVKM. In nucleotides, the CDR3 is TGTGCCAGCAGTTTAGGGCTAGCGGGAGGGCTTGAGCAGTTCTTC. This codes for CASSLGLAGGLEQFF.

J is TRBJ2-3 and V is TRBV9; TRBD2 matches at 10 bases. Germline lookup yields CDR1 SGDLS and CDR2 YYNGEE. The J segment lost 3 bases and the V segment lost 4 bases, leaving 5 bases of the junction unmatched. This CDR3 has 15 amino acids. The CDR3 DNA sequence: TGTGCCAGCAGCACCCTAGCGGGAGCAACAGATACGCAGTATTTT. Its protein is CASSTLAGATDTQYF.

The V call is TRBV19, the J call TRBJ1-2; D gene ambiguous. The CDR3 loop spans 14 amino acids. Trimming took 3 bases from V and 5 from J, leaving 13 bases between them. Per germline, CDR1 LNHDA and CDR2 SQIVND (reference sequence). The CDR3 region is CASSMEGIGYGYTF. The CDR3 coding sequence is TGTGCCAGTAGTATGGAGGGTATAGGGTATGGCTACACCTTC.

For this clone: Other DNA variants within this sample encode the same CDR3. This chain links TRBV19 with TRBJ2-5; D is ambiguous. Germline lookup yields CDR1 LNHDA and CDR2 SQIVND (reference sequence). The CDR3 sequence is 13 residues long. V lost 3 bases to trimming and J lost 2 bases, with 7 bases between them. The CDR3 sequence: CASSIGQQETQYF. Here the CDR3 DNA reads TGTGCCAGTAGTATCGGGCAGCAAGAGACCCAGTACTTC.

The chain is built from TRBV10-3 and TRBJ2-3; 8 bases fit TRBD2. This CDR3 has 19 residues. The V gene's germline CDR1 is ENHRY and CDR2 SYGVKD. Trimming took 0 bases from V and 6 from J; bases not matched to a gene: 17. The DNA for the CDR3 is TGTGCCATCAGTGAGTCCACGGTTGCCAGCGGGGGCCCCGGGGATACGCAGTATTTT. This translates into CAISESTVASGGPGDTQYF.

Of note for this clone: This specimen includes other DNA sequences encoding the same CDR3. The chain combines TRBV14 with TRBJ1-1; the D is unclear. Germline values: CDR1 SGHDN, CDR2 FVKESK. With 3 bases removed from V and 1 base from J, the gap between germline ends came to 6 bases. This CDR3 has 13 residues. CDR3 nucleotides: TGTGCCAGCAGCCAGGACCGGAACACTGAAGCTTTCTTT. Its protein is CASSQDRNTEAFF.

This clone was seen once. CDR3 in amino acids: CASRYGTGLNTEAFF. Written as DNA, the CDR3 is TGTGCCAGCAGATATGGGACAGGGTTGAACACTGAAGCTTTCTTT. V and J are TRBV28 and TRBJ1-1; TRBD1 agrees at 9 bases. Germline trimming cut 6 bases from V and 0 bases from J; bases unmatched to any gene: 5. CDR3 size: 15 residues. Germline lookup yields CDR1 MDHEN and CDR2 SYDVKM.

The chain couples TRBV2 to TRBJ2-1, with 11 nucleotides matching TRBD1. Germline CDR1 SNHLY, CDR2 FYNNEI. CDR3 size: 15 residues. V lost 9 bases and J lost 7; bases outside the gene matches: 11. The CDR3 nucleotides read TGTGCCAGTCTAAGGACAGGGGGCTTGGGTAATGAGCAGTTCTTC. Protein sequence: CASLRTGGLGNEQFF.

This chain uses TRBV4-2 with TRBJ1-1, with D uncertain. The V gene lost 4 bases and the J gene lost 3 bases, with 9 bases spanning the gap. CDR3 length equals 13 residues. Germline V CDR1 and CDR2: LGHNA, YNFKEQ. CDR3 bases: TGTGCCAGCAGCCTCGCGATGGACACTGAAGCTTTCTTT. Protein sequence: CASSLAMDTEAFF.

CDR3 nucleotides: TGTGCCAGCAGCCCCTTCCCGGGACGGTCCTACGAGCAGTACTTC. It yields the protein CASSPFPGRSYEQYF. The chain couples TRBV6-1 to TRBJ2-7, with D perhaps assigned TRBD1 or TRBD2 (5 bases each). Between the trimmed V and J ends, which lost 6 bases and 1 base, there was a span of 16 bases. The CDR3 is 15 residues long. The germline V gene has CDR1 MNHNS and CDR2 SASEGT.

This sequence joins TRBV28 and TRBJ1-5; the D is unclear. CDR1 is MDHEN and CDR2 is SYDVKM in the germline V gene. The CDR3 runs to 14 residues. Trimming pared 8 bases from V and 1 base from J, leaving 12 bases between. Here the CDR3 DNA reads TGTGCCAGCTCCGTTAAATTGAGCAATCAGCCCCAGCATTTT. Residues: CASSVKLSNQPQHF. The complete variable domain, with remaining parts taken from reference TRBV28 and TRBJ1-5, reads DVKVTQSSRYLVKRTGEKVFLECVQDMDHENMFWYRQDPGLGLRLIYFSYDVKMKEKGDIPEGYSVSREKKERFSLILESASTNQTSMYLCASSVKLSNQPQHFGDGTRLSIL.

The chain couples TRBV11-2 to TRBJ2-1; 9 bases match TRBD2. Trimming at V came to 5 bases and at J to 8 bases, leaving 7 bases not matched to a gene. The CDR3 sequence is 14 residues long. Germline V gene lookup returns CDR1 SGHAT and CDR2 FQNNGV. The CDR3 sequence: CASSISGGVHEQFF. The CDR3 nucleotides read TGTGCCAGCAGCATTAGCGGGGGAGTTCATGAGCAGTTCTTC.

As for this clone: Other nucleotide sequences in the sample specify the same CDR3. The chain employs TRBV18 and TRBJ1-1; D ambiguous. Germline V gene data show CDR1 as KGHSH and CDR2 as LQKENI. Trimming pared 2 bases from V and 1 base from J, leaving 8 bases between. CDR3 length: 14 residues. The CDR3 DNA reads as TGTGCCAGCTCACCAACCACCGGGAACACTGAAGCTTTCTTT. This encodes CASSPTTGNTEAFF.

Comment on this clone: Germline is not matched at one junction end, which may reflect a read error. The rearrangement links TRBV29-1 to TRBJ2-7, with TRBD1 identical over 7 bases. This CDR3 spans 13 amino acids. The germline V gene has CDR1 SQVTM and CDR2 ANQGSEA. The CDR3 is CSAEGGSSYEQYF. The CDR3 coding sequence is TGCAGCGCTGAAGGGGGCAGTTCCTACGAGCAGTACTTC.

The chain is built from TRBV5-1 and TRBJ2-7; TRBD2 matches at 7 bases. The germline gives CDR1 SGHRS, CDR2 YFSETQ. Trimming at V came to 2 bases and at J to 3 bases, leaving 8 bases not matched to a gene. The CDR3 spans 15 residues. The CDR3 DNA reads TGCGCCAGCAGCTTCAGTCAGGGAGGGTTCTACGAGCAGTACTTC. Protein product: CASSFSQGGFYEQYF.

Here the CDR3 DNA reads TGCAGCGTTGGGGGACTAATTGAAGCTTTCTTT. Translating gives CSVGGLIEAFF. V usage is TRBV29-1 and J usage is TRBJ1-1; weak D call: TRBD1 (5 bases). V lost 4 bases to trimming and J lost 7 bases, with 10 bases between them. The CDR3 contains 11 residues. The germline gives CDR1 SQVTM, CDR2 ANQGSEA.

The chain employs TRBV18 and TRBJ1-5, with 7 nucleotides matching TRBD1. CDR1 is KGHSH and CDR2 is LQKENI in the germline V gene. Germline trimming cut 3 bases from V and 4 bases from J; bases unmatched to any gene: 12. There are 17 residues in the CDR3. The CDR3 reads CASSPLGGQGENQPQHF. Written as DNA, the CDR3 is TGTGCCAGCTCACCCCTGGGGGGTCAGGGGGAAAATCAGCCCCAGCATTTT.

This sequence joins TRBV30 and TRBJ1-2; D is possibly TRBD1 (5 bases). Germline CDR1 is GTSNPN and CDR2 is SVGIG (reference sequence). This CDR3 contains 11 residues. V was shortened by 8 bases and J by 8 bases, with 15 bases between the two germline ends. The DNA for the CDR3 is TGTGCCGGACATAGGGGCACGGGCTACACCTTC. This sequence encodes CAGHRGTGYTF.

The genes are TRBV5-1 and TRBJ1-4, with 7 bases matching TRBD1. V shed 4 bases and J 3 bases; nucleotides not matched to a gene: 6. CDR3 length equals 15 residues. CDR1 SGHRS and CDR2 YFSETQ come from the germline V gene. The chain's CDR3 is CASSVYRGSNEKLFF. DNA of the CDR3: TGCGCCAGCAGCGTTTACAGGGGCTCTAATGAAAAACTGTTTTTT.